This TCR beta chain came from a study of blood T cell repertoires in COVID-19. For the study at large: In each case, the material was cDNA or gDNA derived from T cells, B-cell-depleted T cells, or PBMCs.

In the study's own analysis: Cell counts per sample came from amplifying reference gene primers. Assay used: immunoSEQ multiplex PCR; TCRdb lists only in-frame clones, some missing. V, J and clone size are those of that table, while D and trimming were read from the DNA. Found here are 300,000 to 450,000 clones, roughly 90% of them singletons; the top ten hold approximately 3%. The germline gives CDR1 SQVTM, CDR2 ANQGSEA. The CDR3 length is 20 residues. The junction had 11 bases not matched to a gene; V was cut back by 0 bases and J by 1 base. The sequence came from a woman aged 30 to 39 with COVID-19, enrolled during active disease. V and J are TRBV29-1 and TRBJ2-6; 11 nucleotides align to TRBD1. The sample consisted of peripheral blood. The CDR3 sequence is CSVEERPPDRGLSGANVLTF. The CDR3 DNA reads as TGCAGCGTTGAAGAACGGCCTCCGGACAGGGGGCTGTCTGGGGCCAACGTCCTGACTTTC.